What follows is one T cell receptor beta chain and its context. Its antigen remains unidentified. Per-nucleotide qualities are absent, and no much larger clonotype sits a single base away. This sample is drawn from a study of blood T cell repertoires in COVID-19 (dated by TCRdb to 2019 to 2021). Background for the entire study: Samples from collaborators originated in the United States, Italy and Spain and spanned both the acute and convalescent phases of COVID-19. The samples were drawn from two sources: the first 160 participants of the ongoing ImmuneRACE study, and fewer than 1,500 subjects contributed by 6 global collaborators. Subjects who had been exposed to COVID-19, were actively infected with it, or had recovered from it provided the deeply sampled blood TCRbeta repertoires that made up the dataset. The prospective study material was composed of cDNA or gDNA derived from T cells, B-cell-depleted T cells, or PBMCs. A de-identified subject ID, COVID-19 status, age in years and sex were almost always included in the sample metadata. Where available, HLA class I and class II types were taken from metadata supplied by the sample provider and were not determined by assay-based typing. The repertoires were released in a freely available public database meant as a resource for research on the immune response to SARS-CoV-2.

Each collaborating institution followed its own protocols to collect whole blood in K2EDTA tubes. For TCRbeta analysis, collaborator samples were shipped as frozen whole blood, as isolated PBMCs, or as DNA extracted from either sample type. TCRbeta CDR3 regions were amplified from genomic DNA using the immunoSEQ Assay, a bias-controlled multiplex PCR. The source study handled its data this way. Nucleated cell counts per sample were estimated from amplification of reference gene primers within the assay. To quantify the absolute abundance of each unique TCRbeta CDR3 rearrangement, sequence reads were collapsed and filtered. For each sample, productive Simpson clonality was calculated as the square root of Simpson's diversity index across productive rearrangements. TCRdb mirrors the immuneACCESS table, restricted to in-frame sequences. Some clones are absent from its copies; in checked studies, under half trace to an unresolved V gene, and the reason for the others is unknown. V and J calls and clone size come straight from that table; D and trimming were deduced from the DNA. The sample includes about 200,000 clones, with approximately 87% observed a single time. Approximately 0.75% of the sample comes from the top ten.

Overall results and qualifications from the work: Clinical and demographic metadata were provided uncurated, with the amount varying by source and participant.

CDR1 and CDR2 were assigned from the germline V gene (reference sequence) as LNHDA and SQIVND. V gives up 10 bases and J gives up 0 bases, and the segment between their germline ends measures 12 bases. The CDR3 sequence holds 13 residues, the cysteine and phenylalanine included. Only the CDR3 DNA stays, 39 bases, in frame from base 1. The sequence is built from TRBV19 and TRBJ1-1; the best D guess is TRBD1, with 5 bases matching. The sample comprised peripheral blood. The receptor's source is a woman aged 70 to 79 with acute or convalescent COVID-19. CDR3 protein: CATGQGMNTEAFF. The DNA sequence is as follows: TGTGCCACCGGGCAGGGCATGAACACTGAAGCTTTCTTT.